These 21 T cell receptor beta chains originate from one sample sequenced in a study of shared T cell receptors in the human thymus (dated by TCRdb to about 2021). The protocol used for the library was the immunoSEQ multiplex PCR assay. TCRdb limited this immuneACCESS table to in-frame rearrangements with V and J called. A share of clones is missing; checked studies link under half to unresolved V genes, and the rest is unexplained. The sample yields approximately 730,000 clones; roughly 85% were counted once. The top ten constitute 0.0095% to 0.013% of the sample. These data are also associated with another study on human thymus T cells.

The specimen was thymocytes. All receptors come from a girl under two years old with a congenital heart defect. Donor details come from another sample of the same person, matched by shared clones.

V gene TRBV11-2 combines with J gene TRBJ2-7; 9 bases are shared with TRBD1. This CDR3 has 19 amino acids. Germline values: CDR1 SGHAT, CDR2 FQNNGV. Losses at the gene ends were 5 bases for V and 0 bases for J; bases not matched to a gene: 17. CDR3 nucleotides: TGTGCCAGCAGCCCTCCTCCACCACGGGACAGGGACTACTCCTACGAGCAGTACTTC. Its translation is CASSPPPPRDRDYSYEQYF. The entire variable domain, with the rest obtained from reference TRBV11-2 and TRBJ2-7, is as follows: EAGVAQSPRYKIIEKRQSVAFWCNPISGHATLYWYQQILGQGPKLLIQFQNNGVVDDSQLPKDRFSAERLKGVDSTLKIQPAKLEDSAVYLCASSPPPPRDRDYSYEQYFGPGTRLTVT.

This chain's CDR3 is CASSLGGSETQYF. The CDR3 region has the DNA TGCGCCAGCAGCTTGGGCGGGTCCGAGACCCAGTACTTC. V is TRBV5-1 and J is TRBJ2-5, with D possibly TRBD2 on 5 matching bases. Trimming cost V 0 bases and J 5 bases, with 8 bases left between them. This CDR3 spans 13 amino acids. Germline loops: CDR1 SGHRS, CDR2 YFSETQ.

This sequence joins TRBV5-5 and TRBJ1-3; 9 positions agree with TRBD1. The CDR3 contains 19 residues. Germline lookup yields CDR1 SGHKS and CDR2 YYEKEE (reference sequence). V was pared by 2 bases and J by 0 bases, with 12 bases of the junction left unmatched. CDR3 residues: CASSFPGTGHLPSGNTIYF. CDR3 nucleotides: TGTGCCAGCAGCTTCCCCGGGACAGGGCATCTCCCCTCTGGAAACACCATATATTTT. Based on the CDR3 plus reference TRBV5-5 and TRBJ1-3, the full variable domain is DAGVTQSPTHLIKTRGQQVTLRCSPISGHKSVSWYQQVLGQGPQFIFQYYEKEERGRGNFPDRFSARQFPNYSSELNVNALLLGDSALYLCASSFPGTGHLPSGNTIYFGEGSWLTVV.

As DNA, the CDR3 is TGTGCCAGCAGTGAACCGTCCGGGACTAGCGGATACAATGAGCAGTTCTTC. It codes for CASSEPSGTSGYNEQFF. This sequence joins TRBV2 and TRBJ2-1; 11 bases match TRBD2. Germline trimming cut 2 bases from V and 4 bases from J; bases unmatched to any gene: 7. Germline V CDR1 and CDR2: SNHLY, FYNNEI. The length of the CDR3 is 17 residues.

The gene calls are TRBV7-3 and TRBJ2-2, with 10 bases that match TRBD1. The junction had 5 bases not matched to a gene; V was cut back by 4 bases and J by 0 bases. CDR1 and CDR2 (germline): SGHTA, FQGTGA. This CDR3 spans 17 amino acids. CDR3 nucleotide sequence: TGTGCCAGCAGCTACCGGGACAGGGGCCCGAACACCGGGGAGCTGTTTTTT. The encoded protein is CASSYRDRGPNTGELFF.

The V and J genes are TRBV5-6 and TRBJ1-5; TRBD1 might be the D (6 bases). V lost 2 bases and J 0 bases, leaving 12 bases between the germline ends. Germline V gene lookup returns CDR1 SGHDT and CDR2 YYEEEE. This CDR3 has 16 residues. CDR3 loop: CASSFRQANSNQPQHF. The CDR3 DNA is TGTGCCAGCAGCTTCAGACAGGCCAATAGCAATCAGCCCCAGCATTTT.

The V and J genes are TRBV5-6 and TRBJ1-6; TRBD1 agrees at 9 bases. The V segment lost 4 bases and the J segment 2 bases; nucleotides outside the gene matches: 10. Per germline, CDR1 SGHDT and CDR2 YYEEEE. This CDR3 is built from 18 residues. DNA of the CDR3: TGTGCCAGCAGCCAGGGACAGGGCAGGGGAACCTATAATTCACCCCTCCACTTT. The encoded protein is CASSQGQGRGTYNSPLHF. The full variable domain, completed using reference TRBV5-6 and TRBJ1-6, is DAGVTQSPTHLIKTRGQQVTLRCSPKSGHDTVSWYQQALGQGPQFIFQYYEEEERQRGNFPDRFSGHQFPNYSSELNVNALLLGDSALYLCASSQGQGRGTYNSPLHFGNGTRLTVT.

This clone was counted a single time. The chain combines TRBV7-6 with TRBJ2-7; 7 bases match TRBD1. Germline trimming cut 5 bases from V and 8 bases from J; bases unmatched to any gene: 9. Germline assignment: CDR1 SGHVS and CDR2 FNYEAQ. CDR3 length: 13 amino acids. For the CDR3, the DNA is TGTGCCAGCAGCCCCGGAATGACAGGGCAGCAGTACTTC. Its protein is CASSPGMTGQQYF.

The gene calls are TRBV4-3 and TRBJ1-2; the D gene is possibly TRBD1 (6 bases). The germline V gene encodes CDR1 LGHNA and CDR2 YSLEER. Trimming left V 2 bases short and J 6 bases short, with 19 bases between. CDR3 length equals 16 residues. CDR3 in amino acids: CASSQLVRDTRNGYTF. The DNA for the CDR3 is TGCGCCAGCAGCCAACTAGTCCGGGACACAAGGAATGGCTACACCTTC.

DNA of the CDR3: TGTGCCAGCAGCTTGGGAAGGGGAAAGAACACTGAAGCTTTCTTT. It encodes CASSLGRGKNTEAFF. The chain uses TRBV5-6 and TRBJ1-1; the D gene is possibly TRBD1 (5 bases). CDR3 size: 15 residues. The germline V gene encodes CDR1 SGHDT and CDR2 YYEEEE. V was trimmed by 0 bases and J by 1 base, leaving 10 bases between them.

The rearrangement uses TRBV5-1 and TRBJ1-1, with D possibly matching TRBD1 (6 bases). Germline-derived CDR1 and CDR2 are SGHRS and YFSETQ. This CDR3 spans 16 amino acids. V dropped 2 bases and J dropped 2 bases, with 16 bases sitting between them. The CDR3 spells CASSLNRRQANTEAFF. Here the CDR3 DNA reads TGCGCCAGCAGCTTAAACCGAAGACAGGCCAACACTGAAGCTTTCTTT.

This clone occurred a few times. V gene TRBV4-3 combines with J gene TRBJ2-7; the match to TRBD1 covers 9 bases. Germline loops: CDR1 LGHNA, CDR2 YSLEER. The CDR3 has 16 residues. With V trimmed by 0 bases and J by 3 bases, 6 bases remained unmatched. In nucleotides, the CDR3 is TGCGCCAGCAGCCAAGATGGTGACAGGGGGGACTACGAGCAGTACTTC. It yields the protein CASSQDGDRGDYEQYF.

The chain employs TRBV27 and TRBJ2-7; 9 bases agree with TRBD1. The germline V gene encodes CDR1 MNHEY and CDR2 SMNVEV (reference sequence). The CDR3 totals 12 residues. The ends lost 5 bases at V and 7 bases at J; junction bases unmatched: 3. CDR3 bases: TGTGCCAGCAGTCCCGACAGGGGGGAGCAGTACTTC. Amino acids: CASSPDRGEQYF.

The chain is built from TRBV19 and TRBJ2-7; 10 positions agree with TRBD2. Per germline, CDR1 LNHDA and CDR2 SQIVND (reference sequence). V was clipped by 4 bases and J by 3 bases; unmatched bases: 3. The CDR3 sequence is 14 residues long. This CDR3 reads CASSKRGGIYEQYF. CDR3 sequence (DNA): TGTGCCAGTAGTAAGCGGGGGGGCATCTACGAGCAGTACTTC.

This clone has only one observation. The chain joins TRBV7-9 to TRBJ2-3, with D possibly TRBD2 on 6 matching bases. The CDR3 extends over 17 amino acids. Trimming cost V 5 bases and J 1 base, with 19 bases left between them. Germline values: CDR1 SEHNR, CDR2 FQNEAQ (reference sequence). The CDR3 sequence is CASSTASPRRGTDTQYF. The CDR3 bases are TGTGCCAGCAGCACCGCGTCCCCTAGGAGGGGCACAGATACGCAGTATTTT.

The chain recombines TRBV16 with TRBJ2-7, with 8 bases aligning to TRBD1. The V segment lost 3 bases and the J segment 2 bases; nucleotides outside the gene matches: 6. CDR3 length equals 15 residues. Germline V gene lookup returns CDR1 KGHSY and CDR2 FQNENV. The CDR3, as DNA: TGTGCCAGCAGCCAGAGAGGACAGGGCGCCTACGAGCAGTACTTC. Encoded protein: CASSQRGQGAYEQYF.

The rearrangement links TRBV12-2 to TRBJ2-5; TRBD1, the D gene given by the table, was not confirmed from the DNA. TRBV12-2 is designated a pseudogene. This CDR3 is 11 amino acids long. CDR3 region: CASRAQETQYF. DNA of the CDR3: TGTGCAAGCAGGGCACAAGAGACCCAGTACTTC.

In nucleotides, the CDR3 is TGTGCCAGCAGCTTAGGGGACAGGGGGAAGATTTACGAGCAGTACTTC. It codes for CASSLGDRGKIYEQYF. V usage is TRBV11-1 and J usage is TRBJ2-7; 11 positions match TRBD1. The CDR3 consists of 16 residues. The germline gives CDR1 SGHAT, CDR2 FQDESV (reference sequence). Unmatched junction bases numbered 6, after V lost 1 base and J lost 4 bases.

The chain employs TRBV28 and TRBJ1-1, with D uncertain. Trimming left V 7 bases short and J 4 bases short, with 25 bases between. The CDR3 loop spans 17 amino acids. Germline V gene lookup returns CDR1 MDHEN and CDR2 SYDVKM. For the CDR3, the DNA is TGTGCCAGCACTCTTCCAGGCCCGGCGGGTGGACTCACTGAAGCTTTCTTT. Its protein product is CASTLPGPAGGLTEAFF. Full variable domain (outside the CDR3, taken from reference TRBV28 and TRBJ1-1): DVKVTQSSRYLVKRTGEKVFLECVQDMDHENMFWYRQDPGLGLRLIYFSYDVKMKEKGDIPEGYSVSREKKERFSLILESASTNQTSMYLCASTLPGPAGGLTEAFFGQGTRLTVV.

The chain has TRBV5-1 and TRBJ2-7; 8 bases fit TRBD2. Germline V CDR1 and CDR2: SGHRS, YFSETQ. V shed 0 bases, J shed 3 bases, and the junction held 11 bases outside the gene matches. The CDR3 sequence is 17 residues long. The CDR3: CASSLAGRGSPGYEQYF. Written as DNA, the CDR3 is TGCGCCAGCAGCTTGGCCGGGAGGGGGAGTCCGGGCTACGAGCAGTACTTC.

Only one count was recorded for this clone. This CDR3 is CASSYGGLNSPLHF. The CDR3 coding sequence is TGTGCCAGCAGTTACGGCGGCCTTAATTCACCCCTCCACTTT. The chain has TRBV6-5 and TRBJ1-6; D not resolved. Germline V CDR1 and CDR2: MNHEY, SVGAGI. V was pared by 2 bases and J by 6 bases, with 8 bases between. The CDR3 totals 14 residues.